Following are 24 T cell receptor beta chains from one sample sequenced in a study of cytomegalovirus exposure and HLA in healthy donors. Amplification used 60 Vbeta primers and 13 Jbeta primers. The repertoire was sequenced with immunoSEQ multiplex PCR; TCRdb's copy has only in-frame clones and lacks some. Of roughly 130,000 clones listed, 8.5% are singletons. The sample taken for sequencing was PBMCs. The receptors derive from a man aged 35-49 years in good health and CMV-seronegative.

The chain joins TRBV6-1 to TRBJ2-7, with D possibly TRBD2 on 6 matching bases. Between the trimmed V and J ends, which lost 1 base and 3 bases, there was a span of 10 bases. Germline lookup yields CDR1 MNHNS and CDR2 SASEGT. The CDR3 consists of 14 residues. CDR3 DNA: TGTGCCAGCAGTGAAGGGGGAGGATTCTACGAGCAGTACTTC. This gives the protein CASSEGGGFYEQYF.

The CDR3 spells CAISESTEGLKQPQHF. The CDR3 DNA reads TGTGCCATCAGTGAGTCGACGGAGGGCTTGAAACAGCCCCAGCATTTT. This chain links TRBV10-3 with TRBJ1-5; D not certain. The ends were cut back, 0 bases at V and 7 bases at J, with 16 bases in the middle. CDR1 and CDR2 from the germline V gene are ENHRY and SYGVKD. The CDR3 runs 16 residues.

For this clone: This same CDR3 is encoded by further DNA sequences in the sample. The chain uses TRBV4-1 and TRBJ1-1; weak D call: TRBD1 (5 bases). Trimming took off 4 bases at V and 10 bases at J, with 16 bases between the two ends. The CDR3 length is 13 residues. Germline-derived CDR1 and CDR2 are MGHRA and YSYEKL. CDR3 residues: CASSPPGYQGAFF. DNA of the CDR3: TGCGCCAGCAGCCCACCGGGTTATCAGGGAGCTTTCTTT.

The table lists this clone with a few counts. The chain combines TRBV25-1 with TRBJ2-2; a weak D match, TRBD1 (5 bases). This CDR3 region has 16 residues. V gave up 2 bases and J gave up 0 bases, with 10 bases separating them. Germline CDR1 and CDR2: MGHDK and SYGVNS. CDR3 sequence (DNA): TGTGCCAGCAGTGAACGACAGTCTGCGAACACCGGGGAGCTGTTTTTT. It translates to CASSERQSANTGELFF.

This clone was observed a handful of times. CDR3: CASSQPHTGGIHNEQFF. The DNA for the CDR3 is TGTGCCAGCAGCCAACCCCATACAGGGGGCATACACAATGAGCAGTTCTTC. The rearrangement joins TRBV4-2 to TRBJ2-1; 9 bases fit TRBD1. Germline V gives CDR1 LGHNA, CDR2 YNFKEQ. The junction had 10 bases not matched to a gene; V was cut back by 2 bases and J by 5 bases. The CDR3 runs to 17 residues.

The chain uses TRBV11-2 and TRBJ1-1; 9 bases are a match to TRBD1. The CDR3 consists of 17 residues. The trim removed 4 bases at V and 2 bases at J, leaving 11 bases unmatched. The germline V gene has CDR1 SGHAT and CDR2 FQNNGV. DNA for the CDR3: TGTGCCAGCAGCTCTCACCTACAGGGGGCAATCAACACTGAAGCTTTCTTT. Its protein product is CASSSHLQGAINTEAFF.

This chain links TRBV9 with TRBJ2-5, with TRBD1 matching over 9 bases. The CDR3 consists of 15 residues. CDR1 is SGDLS, CDR2 YYNGEE, per germline. The V segment lost 0 bases and the J segment 4 bases; nucleotides outside the gene matches: 4. CDR3: CASSVAPTGGETQYF. CDR3 coding DNA: TGTGCCAGCAGCGTAGCCCCGACAGGGGGAGAGACCCAGTACTTC.

This chain uses TRBV5-4 with TRBJ2-3; 11 bases agree with TRBD2. The CDR3 extends over 17 amino acids. The junction had 9 bases not matched to a gene; V was cut back by 4 bases and J by 2 bases. The germline V gene has CDR1 SGHNT and CDR2 YYREEE (reference sequence). The CDR3 reads CASSPPSGGTYTDTQYF. CDR3 sequence (DNA): TGTGCCAGCAGCCCGCCTAGCGGGGGGACCTACACAGATACGCAGTATTTT.

In its sample, this clone was seen a few times. V is TRBV4-1 and J is TRBJ2-4, with a possible D match to TRBD2 (5 bases). The V end lost 0 bases, the J end lost 4 bases, and 13 bases lay between the germline ends. There are 16 residues in the CDR3. Per germline, CDR1 MGHRA and CDR2 YSYEKL. CDR3 coding DNA: TGCGCCAGCAGCCAAGATCTAGAGAGGGCAAAAAACATTCAGTACTTC. Protein product: CASSQDLERAKNIQYF.

In its sample, this clone was seen a few times. The J gene is TRBJ1-1, the V gene TRBV7-9, with 7 bases identical to TRBD1. The germline CDR1 and CDR2 sequences are SEHNR and FQNEAQ (reference sequence). After removal of 5 bases from V and 12 bases from J, the junction contained 6 bases not matched to a gene. The CDR3 has 11 amino acids. This CDR3 reads CASSTDRETFF. The CDR3 DNA is TGTGCCAGCAGCACCGACAGGGAAACTTTCTTT. Combining the CDR3 with reference TRBV7-9 and TRBJ1-1 gives the whole variable domain DTGVSQNPRHKITKRGQNVTFRCDPISEHNRLYWYRQTLGQGPEFLTYFQNEAQLEKSRLLSDRFSAERPKGSFSTLEIQRTEQGDSAMYLCASSTDRETFFGQGTRLTVV.

The V and J genes are TRBV7-9 and TRBJ2-7; D possibly corresponds to TRBD2 (7 bases). Germline loops: CDR1 SEHNR, CDR2 FQNEAQ (reference sequence). V was cut by 3 bases and J by 0 bases, with 15 bases left in between. The CDR3 loop spans 16 amino acids. The CDR3 reads CASSLGPGGVSYEQYF. The CDR3 DNA sequence: TGTGCCAGCAGCTTGGGCCCGGGGGGCGTCTCCTACGAGCAGTACTTC.

V usage is TRBV25-1 and J usage is TRBJ1-2; 7 nucleotides match TRBD1. The ends lost 6 bases at V and 2 bases at J; junction bases unmatched: 6. The germline gives CDR1 MGHDK, CDR2 SYGVNS. The CDR3 is 14 residues long. The CDR3 spells CASSAGQWNYGYTF. CDR3 nucleotide sequence: TGTGCCAGCAGCGCGGGACAGTGGAACTATGGCTACACCTTC.

The chain is built from TRBV29-1 and TRBJ1-2; 7 positions agree with TRBD1. V gave up 6 bases and J gave up 3 bases; unmatched junction bases: 7. Germline values: CDR1 SQVTM, CDR2 ANQGSEA. The CDR3 spans 13 residues. The CDR3 here is CSVGRGQDYGYTF. The CDR3 DNA follows: TGCAGCGTCGGGAGGGGGCAGGACTATGGCTACACCTTC.

In its sample, this clone was seen a few times. V is TRBV7-9 and J is TRBJ2-3, with D perhaps matching TRBD1 (6 bases). Trimming took off 5 bases at V and 6 bases at J, with 15 bases between the two ends. Germline V gives CDR1 SEHNR, CDR2 FQNEAQ (reference sequence). The CDR3 extends over 14 amino acids. CDR3 in DNA: TGTGCCAGCAGCGAGACAGGCCCGTGGGATACGCAGTATTTT. This gives the protein CASSETGPWDTQYF.

This clone was seen a handful of times. J is TRBJ2-3 and V is TRBV4-2; 9 bases align to TRBD1. This CDR3 spans 16 amino acids. In germline, CDR1 is LGHNA, CDR2 YNFKEQ. After removal of 0 bases from V and 4 bases from J, the junction contained 5 bases not matched to a gene. CDR3 sequence: CASSQDGTGRADTQYF. CDR3 nucleotides: TGTGCCAGCAGCCAAGATGGGACAGGGAGGGCAGATACGCAGTATTTT.

This clone turned up a few times. V is TRBV4-3 and J is TRBJ2-1; TRBD2 is a possible D gene (6 bases). This CDR3 spans 14 amino acids. Germline CDR1 reads LGHNA; CDR2 reads YSLEER. Trimming took 6 bases from V and 8 from J, leaving 17 bases between them. CDR3 nucleotides: TGCGCCAGCAGGAAAGGGCGCGGGGCGCATGAGCAGTTCTTC. It encodes CASRKGRGAHEQFF.

The chain has TRBV28 and TRBJ1-2; D uncertain. This CDR3 spans 12 amino acids. The V end lost 5 bases, the J end lost 8 bases, and 12 bases lay between the germline ends. Germline V lookup: CDR1 MDHEN, CDR2 SYDVKM. The CDR3 reads CASSPPPGGYTF. The CDR3 DNA reads TGTGCCAGCAGTCCCCCCCCCGGGGGCTACACCTTC.

This clone showed up just a few times. The V gene is TRBV4-3, the J gene TRBJ2-3; D gene unclear. Trimming shortened V by 0 bases and J by 4 bases, and 8 bases separated the two germline ends. Germline assignment: CDR1 LGHNA and CDR2 YSLEER. The CDR3 length is 14 residues. In DNA form, the CDR3 reads TGCGCCAGCAGCCAAGATCAGGCGTCAGATACGCAGTATTTT. Translation gives CASSQDQASDTQYF.

The rearrangement uses TRBV5-5 and TRBJ2-7; D possibly corresponds to TRBD2 (6 bases). CDR3 length: 14 amino acids. V was shortened by 4 bases and J by 2 bases, with 13 bases between the two germline ends. The V gene's germline CDR1 is SGHKS and CDR2 YYEKEE (reference sequence). CDR3 bases: TGTGCCAGCAGCCAAGTCGGAGGGCCCTACGAGCAGTACTTC. This codes for CASSQVGGPYEQYF.

V and J are TRBV7-2 and TRBJ2-1; D unresolved. CDR3 length: 13 amino acids. CDR1 and CDR2 (germline): SGHTA, FQGNSA. V was trimmed by 4 bases and J by 7 bases, leaving 11 bases between them. This CDR3 reads CASSSTFLNEQFF. CDR3 coding DNA: TGTGCCAGCAGCTCGACTTTCCTTAATGAGCAGTTCTTC. Filled out from reference TRBV7-2 and TRBJ2-1, the complete variable domain reads GAGVSQSPSNKVTEKGKDVELRCDPISGHTALYWYRQSLGQGLEFLIYFQGNSAPDKSGLPSDRFSAERTGGSVSTLTIQRTQQEDSAVYLCASSSTFLNEQFFGPGTRLTVL.

The chain employs TRBV27 and TRBJ2-5; D gene uncertain. The J call may be wrong; the DNA end is better matched by TRBJ2-7. CDR1 MNHEY and CDR2 SMNVEV come from the germline V gene (reference sequence). The CDR3 sequence is 11 residues long. The CDR3 nucleotides are TGTGCCAGCAGTTTCCCCTACGAGCAGTACTTC. Amino acid sequence: CASSFPYEQYF.

The rearrangement uses TRBV18 and TRBJ1-2, with TRBD1 matching 7 bases. V was clipped by 0 bases and J by 0 bases; unmatched bases: 1. CDR3 length: 15 residues. Looked up from germline, CDR1 is KGHSH and CDR2 is LQKENI. This CDR3 reads CASSPPGQTNYGYTF. The CDR3 nucleotides are TGTGCCAGCTCACCACCGGGACAGACTAACTATGGCTACACCTTC.

This clone was recorded a few times. This chain connects TRBV6-1 to TRBJ2-5, with 8 bases matching TRBD2. The J call may be wrong; the DNA end is better matched by TRBJ2-7. Per the germline V gene, CDR1 is MNHNS and CDR2 is SASEGT. The CDR3 length is 13 residues. For the CDR3, the DNA is TGTGCCAGCACTCCGGGAGGGATCCACGAGCAGTACTTC. As protein: CASTPGGIHEQYF.

A few counts support this clone. This chain uses TRBV6-6 with TRBJ2-1, with 15 bases that match TRBD2. CDR3 length: 16 amino acids. Trimming cost V 2 bases and J 9 bases; bases outside gene matches: 5. Germline CDR1 reads MNHNY; CDR2 reads SVGAGI (reference sequence). The CDR3 DNA is TGTGCCAGCAGTTACCCGGGACTAGCGGGGGGTGGTGAGCAGTTCTTC. Translated: CASSYPGLAGGGEQFF.